One sample yielded the 4 T cell receptor beta chains listed below, sequenced in a study of OX40 agonist ivuxolimab in advanced cancers. Here immunoSEQ multiplex PCR was the method, and the copy in TCRdb shows in-frame clones only, minus some. The data contain tens of thousands of clones, less than 95% of them singletons. This specimen consisted of CD4+ or CD8+ T cells sorted from blood, obtained in a trial of the OX40 agonist ivuxolimab. These receptors all come from an adult with an advanced solid tumor such as melanoma, head and neck, liver or kidney cancer.

This chain links TRBV5-1 with TRBJ2-2, with 8 bases that match TRBD2. Germline V gives CDR1 SGHRS, CDR2 YFSETQ. V lost 3 bases and J lost 5; bases outside the gene matches: 12. The CDR3 covers 17 residues. CDR3 sequence reads: CASSSVPSGGRTGELFF. Written as DNA, the CDR3 is TGCGCCAGCAGCTCGGTACCGAGCGGGGGCCGGACCGGGGAGCTGTTTTTT.

The chain links TRBV18 to TRBJ2-7, with D possibly TRBD1 on 6 matching bases. The V gene lost 4 bases and the J gene lost 5 bases, with 18 bases spanning the gap. CDR1 and CDR2 (germline): KGHSH, LQKENI. CDR3 length: 15 amino acids. The CDR3 nucleotides read TGTGCCAGCTCACTTCAAGCACAGGGTGCCGACGAGCAGTACGTC. This codes for CASSLQAQGADEQYV.

The chain is built from TRBV15 and TRBJ1-4, with a tentative D call TRBD1 (6 bases). Germline lookup yields CDR1 LNHNV and CDR2 YYDKDF (reference sequence). Trimming removed 6 bases from V and 8 bases from J, with 16 bases in between. The CDR3 sequence is 14 residues long. The CDR3 nucleotides read TGTGCCACCAGGGGGGCTCCGGTAGGGGAAAAACTGTTTTTT. Its protein is CATRGAPVGEKLFF. Drawing the rest from reference TRBV15 and TRBJ1-4, the complete variable domain is DAMVIQNPRYQVTQFGKPVTLSCSQTLNHNVMYWYQQKSSQAPKLLFHYYDKDFNNEADTPDNFQSRRPNTSFCFLDIRSPGLGDTAMYLCATRGAPVGEKLFFGSGTQLSVL.

The rearrangement joins TRBV6-4 to TRBJ2-3; 11 bases map to TRBD2. V was pared by 0 bases and J by 5 bases, with 7 bases of the junction left unmatched. This CDR3 spans 17 amino acids. Germline CDR1 MRHNA, CDR2 SNTAGT. This CDR3 reads CASSDSSSGGARDTQYF. DNA for the CDR3: TGTGCCAGCAGTGACTCGAGTAGCGGGGGGGCCCGAGATACGCAGTATTTT.